Listed here are 25 T cell receptor beta chains from one sample, sequenced in a study of beta chain features in type 1 diabetes. Which antigens these TCRs recognize remains unknown. The authors reverse transcribed all of the isolated RNA, so sequencing captured expressed TCRB transcripts. Assay: immunoSEQ multiplex PCR; the TCRdb copy retains only in-frame clones and omits some. Counted here are 280,000 or so clones, over 14% occurring once; the ten biggest clones make up roughly 0.015%. Study-level findings and limits: TCRB CDR3 length was moderately but significantly reduced in all four CD4+ subsets of Type 1 diabetes patients.

What was sequenced was naive CD4+ T cells from blood. The receptors were gathered from a man between 18 and 35 years old with type 1 diabetes.

The CDR3 sequence: CASRGQHYGYTF. CDR3 bases: TGTGCCAGTCGGGGACAGCACTATGGCTACACCTTC. The chain is built from TRBV19 and TRBJ1-2; 7 bases fit TRBD1. The CDR3 length is 12 residues. V was pared by 8 bases and J by 3 bases, with 3 bases of the junction left unmatched. Looked up from germline, CDR1 is LNHDA and CDR2 is SQIVND (reference sequence).

The gene calls are TRBV9 and TRBJ2-7; the D gene is possibly TRBD1 (6 bases). Trimming removed 3 bases at V and 3 bases at J, with 10 bases between. Per the germline V gene, CDR1 is SGDLS and CDR2 is YYNGEE. This CDR3 contains 13 residues. This chain's CDR3 is CASSAGQSYEQYF. The CDR3 DNA is TGTGCCAGCAGCGCTGGACAGAGCTACGAGCAGTACTTC.

This clone was observed a handful of times. The chain couples TRBV2 to TRBJ2-1; perhaps TRBD2 as D (7 bases). The CDR3 spans 15 residues. V was trimmed by 2 bases and J by 1 base, leaving 9 bases between them. From germline, CDR1 is SNHLY and CDR2 FYNNEI. The CDR3 is CASSERGASYNEQFF. In nucleotides, the CDR3 is TGTGCCAGCAGTGAACGGGGGGCGTCCTACAATGAGCAGTTCTTC.

The chain employs TRBV29-1 and TRBJ2-2, with D uncertain. Between the trimmed V and J ends, which lost 4 bases and 6 bases, there was a span of 9 bases. This CDR3 contains 12 residues. Germline V gene lookup returns CDR1 SQVTM and CDR2 ANQGSEA. The CDR3 is CSVVRHAGELFF. In nucleotides, the CDR3 is TGCAGCGTTGTGAGGCACGCCGGGGAGCTGTTTTTT.

For this clone: Other DNA variants within this sample encode the same CDR3. Written as DNA, the CDR3 is TGTGCCAGCAGATCGACAGGGGACGAGCAGTACTTC. Amino acid sequence: CASRSTGDEQYF. The rearrangement uses TRBV28 and TRBJ2-7; the match to TRBD1 covers 8 bases. CDR3 size: 12 residues. Germline V CDR1 and CDR2: MDHEN, SYDVKM. With V trimmed by 6 bases and J by 5 bases, 3 bases remained unmatched.

The chain has TRBV10-3 and TRBJ2-1, with D perhaps TRBD1 (6 bases). There are 15 residues in the CDR3. CDR1 ENHRY and CDR2 SYGVKD come from the germline V gene. The germline V and J ends were trimmed by 11 bases and 1 base, with 18 bases remaining between them. Here the CDR3 reads CASSQVDRSYNEQFF. For the CDR3, the DNA is TGTGCCTCCTCCCAGGTGGACAGATCCTACAATGAGCAGTTCTTC.

This chain uses TRBV19 with TRBJ2-1; D is perhaps TRBD2 (6 bases). The CDR3 contains 14 residues. V was clipped by 3 bases and J by 8 bases, with 14 bases between them. Germline-derived CDR1 and CDR2 are LNHDA and SQIVND (reference sequence). The CDR3 coding sequence is TGTGCCAGTAGTATCTTGGGGAGGCCCCATGAGCAGTTCTTC. It codes for CASSILGRPHEQFF.

The chain couples TRBV6-1 to TRBJ2-7; a weak D match, TRBD2 (6 bases). This CDR3 is built from 14 residues. The V end was cut by 7 bases, the J end by 3 bases, with 16 bases between. CDR1 and CDR2 from the germline V gene are MNHNS and SASEGT. CDR3 in DNA: TGTGCCAGCATGGAGGCGGGGCTTGTCTACGAGCAGTACTTC. It encodes CASMEAGLVYEQYF.

The DNA for the CDR3 is TGTGCCACCAGCAGAGATCGGTTTGGGACAGGGGTTCAGCCCCAGCATTTT. Translation gives CATSRDRFGTGVQPQHF. V is TRBV15 and J is TRBJ1-5; the match to TRBD1 covers 10 bases. Trimming cost V 0 bases and J 6 bases; bases outside gene matches: 8. The CDR3 runs 17 residues. Germline assignment: CDR1 LNHNV and CDR2 YYDKDF (reference sequence). The full variable domain, in which reference TRBV15 and TRBJ1-5 provide the parts outside the CDR3, is DAMVIQNPRYQVTQFGKPVTLSCSQTLNHNVMYWYQQKSSQAPKLLFHYYDKDFNNEADTPDNFQSRRPNTSFCFLDIRSPGLGDTAMYLCATSRDRFGTGVQPQHFGDGTRLSIL.

This chain connects TRBV7-9 to TRBJ1-1; tentative D call: TRBD1 (5 bases). The V end was cut by 5 bases, the J end by 1 base, with 8 bases between. Per germline, CDR1 SEHNR and CDR2 FQNEAQ (reference sequence). This CDR3 is 13 amino acids long. The CDR3 coding sequence is TGTGCCAGCAGCCGACAGCGGAACACTGAAGCTTTCTTT. Translating gives CASSRQRNTEAFF.

The rearrangement links TRBV25-1 to TRBJ1-2, with TRBD1 identical over 8 bases. Looked up from germline, CDR1 is MGHDK and CDR2 is SYGVNS. This CDR3 is built from 16 residues. With 8 bases clipped from V and 8 bases from J, the junction kept 19 bases outside the gene matches. CDR3 nucleotides: TGTGCCAGCTCTATGGGGACAGGTCTGCTTACGAACGGCTACACCTTC. It is translated as CASSMGTGLLTNGYTF.

The chain uses TRBV30 and TRBJ1-1; 7 positions agree with TRBD1. The germline V gene has CDR1 GTSNPN and CDR2 SVGIG (reference sequence). The J segment lost 8 bases and the V segment lost 2 bases, leaving 2 bases of the junction unmatched. The CDR3 has 11 amino acids. The CDR3 sequence: CAWSRDREAFF. The CDR3 DNA reads TGTGCCTGGAGTAGGGACAGAGAAGCTTTCTTT.

This chain links TRBV4-2 with TRBJ2-3; 8 bases map to TRBD2. Unmatched junction bases numbered 12, after V lost 3 bases and J lost 7 bases. The CDR3 runs to 16 residues. CDR1 and CDR2 from the germline V gene are LGHNA and YNFKEQ. The CDR3: CASSHPREAQSYTQYF. CDR3 DNA sequence: TGTGCCAGCAGCCATCCGCGGGAGGCCCAATCGTATACGCAGTATTTT.

This clone was found a few times. The rearrangement joins TRBV11-2 to TRBJ1-4, with D maybe TRBD1 (6 bases). The germline CDR1 and CDR2 sequences are SGHAT and FQNNGV. The CDR3 is 13 residues long. Between the trimmed V and J ends, which lost 3 bases and 8 bases, there was a span of 10 bases. In DNA, the CDR3 is TGTGCCAGCAGCTTTGGACAGTCCGAAAAACTGTTTTTT. It codes for CASSFGQSEKLFF. The whole variable domain, remainder taken from reference TRBV11-2 and TRBJ1-4, is EAGVAQSPRYKIIEKRQSVAFWCNPISGHATLYWYQQILGQGPKLLIQFQNNGVVDDSQLPKDRFSAERLKGVDSTLKIQPAKLEDSAVYLCASSFGQSEKLFFGSGTQLSVL.

The genes are TRBV30 and TRBJ1-1; D is ambiguous. Germline loops: CDR1 GTSNPN, CDR2 SVGIG (reference sequence). The CDR3 covers 11 residues. The ends were cut back, 2 bases at V and 5 bases at J, with 6 bases in the middle. The CDR3 loop is CAWSRGTEAFF. In DNA, the CDR3 is TGTGCCTGGAGTCGGGGTACTGAAGCTTTCTTT.

This clone was observed a handful of times. This chain links TRBV7-9 with TRBJ1-2; maybe TRBD1 (5 bases). This CDR3 has 14 amino acids. Trimming removed 1 base from V and 3 bases from J, with 9 bases in between. CDR1 SEHNR and CDR2 FQNEAQ come from the germline V gene (reference sequence). CDR3 nucleotide sequence: TGTGCCAGCAGCTTAGGGCAGGGTGACTATGGCTACACCTTC. It codes for CASSLGQGDYGYTF.

This clone turned up a few times. The chain joins TRBV7-8 to TRBJ2-1; D is possibly TRBD1 (5 bases). Between the trimmed V and J ends, which lost 1 base and 6 bases, there was a span of 13 bases. The CDR3 has 15 amino acids. Germline V lookup: CDR1 SGHVS, CDR2 FQNEAQ. The CDR3 loop is CASSLEGRVPNEQFF. The DNA of the CDR3 is TGTGCCAGCAGCTTAGAGGGCAGGGTTCCCAATGAGCAGTTCTTC.

V is TRBV27 and J is TRBJ2-3, with TRBD2 matching 9 bases. The V segment lost 5 bases and the J segment 0 bases; nucleotides outside the gene matches: 6. The CDR3 runs 16 residues. Germline V gene sequence: CDR1 MNHEY, CDR2 SMNVEV (reference sequence). The CDR3 loop is CASSPGLATSTDTQYF. In DNA, the CDR3 is TGTGCCAGCAGTCCGGGACTAGCTACTAGCACAGATACGCAGTATTTT.

The chain combines TRBV7-9 with TRBJ2-3; 7 bases fit TRBD2. The CDR3 loop spans 17 amino acids. The ends lost 0 bases at V and 0 bases at J; junction bases unmatched: 6. CDR1 and CDR2 (germline): SEHNR, FQNEAQ (reference sequence). DNA for the CDR3: TGTGCCAGCAGCTTAGCGCTCAGCGGGGTTAGCACAGATACGCAGTATTTT. This encodes CASSLALSGVSTDTQYF.

Only a few counts were recorded for this clone. The chain has TRBV5-1 and TRBJ2-1; TRBD1 matches at 7 bases. This CDR3 spans 15 amino acids. Trimming removed 5 bases from V and 3 bases from J; junction bases left unmatched: 8. Germline V gene lookup returns CDR1 SGHRS and CDR2 YFSETQ. This CDR3 is CASSWTGTDYNEQFF. Here the CDR3 DNA reads TGCGCCAGCAGTTGGACCGGGACAGACTACAATGAGCAGTTCTTC.

The J gene is TRBJ2-1, the V gene TRBV21-1; the table calls TRBD2, which could not be checked here. TRBV21-1 is a recognized pseudogene. The CDR3 sequence is 17 residues long. The CDR3 DNA is TGTGCCAGCAGCAACTCATATGAAGCGTGCTCCTACAATGAGCAGTTCTTC. Protein: CASSNSYEACSYNEQFF.

This clone was detected only a few times. The chain links TRBV23-1 to TRBJ1-5, with no clear D. TRBV23-1 is known as an ORF, though its function is uncertain. This CDR3 has 16 amino acids. The V gene lost 7 bases and the J gene lost 7 bases, with 23 bases spanning the gap. CDR3 amino acids: CASIEAVSSYSQPQHF. CDR3 in DNA: TGCGCCAGCATCGAAGCCGTTAGTTCTTACAGCCAGCCCCAGCATTTT.

This clone was detected a few times. The V gene is TRBV4-1, the J gene TRBJ2-3; D is unclear. Germline CDR1 reads MGHRA; CDR2 reads YSYEKL. This CDR3 has 15 amino acids. V lost 0 bases and J 3 bases, leaving 10 bases between the germline ends. The CDR3 is CASSQDIARTDTQYF. The CDR3 bases are TGCGCCAGCAGCCAAGATATCGCCAGGACAGATACGCAGTATTTT.

J is TRBJ1-6 and V is TRBV2, with 10 nucleotides matching TRBD1. This CDR3 has 14 residues. The V segment lost 11 bases and the J segment 9 bases; nucleotides outside the gene matches: 10. Germline V CDR1 and CDR2: SNHLY, FYNNEI. The CDR3 protein is CASSRDRGSSPLHF. Here the CDR3 DNA reads TGTGCCTCCTCCCGGGACAGGGGCAGTTCACCCCTCCACTTT.

CDR3 coding DNA: TGTGCCAGCAGCCAAGTCGGCAGGGGGTTTGGCGCCGGGGAGCTGTTTTTT. This sequence encodes CASSQVGRGFGAGELFF. This chain uses TRBV4-2 with TRBJ2-2; TRBD1 agrees at 7 bases. Germline loops: CDR1 LGHNA, CDR2 YNFKEQ. Germline trimming cut 1 base from V and 6 bases from J; bases unmatched to any gene: 11. This CDR3 is 17 amino acids long.